These 16 T cell receptor beta chains were all obtained from the same sample, sequenced in a study of blood T cell repertoires in COVID-19. Produced via immunoSEQ multiplex PCR; TCRdb's table is partial and in-frame only. Among 64,000 or so clones, roughly four fifths were seen once, and the ten largest hold about 10%. Sequenced sample: peripheral blood. Source of these receptors: a human donor in a cohort sampled during active COVID-19.

The V and J genes are TRBV13 and TRBJ1-4; TRBD1 is a possible D gene (5 bases). Per the germline V gene, CDR1 is PRHDT and CDR2 is FYEKMQ (reference sequence). This CDR3 contains 17 residues. V was pared by 0 bases and J by 0 bases, with 11 bases between. CDR3: CASSLGQDTATNEKLFF. Here the CDR3 DNA reads TGTGCCAGCAGCTTAGGTCAGGACACTGCAACTAATGAAAAACTGTTTTTT.

This clone was detected only once. The chain combines TRBV11-2 with TRBJ2-2; a possible D gene is TRBD1 (6 bases). This CDR3 has 18 amino acids. The ends were cut back, 3 bases at V and 5 bases at J, with 22 bases in the middle. Per germline, CDR1 SGHAT and CDR2 FQNNGV. The CDR3 coding sequence is TGTGCCAGCAGCTTCGCCGTCTACAGGGAATCGGGGACCGGGGAGCTGTTTTTT. It translates to CASSFAVYRESGTGELFF.

The chain has TRBV6-6 and TRBJ1-2; 7 bases are a match to TRBD1. The CDR3 is 14 residues long. V lost 5 bases to trimming and J lost 6 bases; unmatched junction nucleotides: 9. The germline V gene encodes CDR1 MNHNY and CDR2 SVGAGI (reference sequence). In nucleotides, the CDR3 is TGTGCCAGCAGTAACGCAGGGGGTGATGATGGCTACACCTTC. Amino acids: CASSNAGGDDGYTF.

The rearrangement joins TRBV20-1 to TRBJ2-5, with D tentatively TRBD2 (6 bases). Per the germline V gene, CDR1 is DFQATT and CDR2 is SNEGSKA (reference sequence). The CDR3 is 11 amino acids. Between the trimmed V and J ends, which lost 0 bases and 9 bases, there was a span of 8 bases. The CDR3 is CSARDGTSQYF. The CDR3 region has the DNA TGCAGTGCTAGAGATGGGACTTCCCAGTACTTC.

V is TRBV4-3 and J is TRBJ2-2, with 10 bases fitting TRBD2. This CDR3 spans 16 amino acids. V shed 0 bases, J shed 5 bases, and the junction held 3 bases outside the gene matches. Germline lookup yields CDR1 LGHNA and CDR2 YSLEER. The CDR3, as DNA: TGCGCCAGCAGCCAAGATGGAGCGGGAGGGACCGGGGAGCTGTTTTTT. This sequence encodes CASSQDGAGGTGELFF.

This chain joins TRBV10-3 and TRBJ1-4, with D uncertain. V lost 2 bases, J lost 8 bases, and 6 bases lay in between. CDR1 and CDR2 (germline): ENHRY, SYGVKD. This CDR3 contains 12 residues. CDR3 sequence reads: CAISEGGEKLFF. As DNA, the CDR3 is TGTGCCATCAGTGAGGGCGGAGAAAAACTGTTTTTT.

V is TRBV4-1 and J is TRBJ2-5; 15 bases map to TRBD2. The length of the CDR3 is 20 residues. Trimming at V came to 0 bases and at J to 3 bases, leaving 11 bases not matched to a gene. Looked up from germline, CDR1 is MGHRA and CDR2 is YSYEKL. In nucleotides, the CDR3 is TGCGCCAGCAGCCAAGAATCCTTCGGGGGACTAGCGGGGGGAAAAGAGACCCAGTACTTC. Its protein is CASSQESFGGLAGGKETQYF.

The DNA for the CDR3 is TGTGCCAGCAGCTTAGACAGGGGCGCAACCGGGGAGCTGTTTTTT. Protein: CASSLDRGATGELFF. The V call is TRBV11-3, the J call TRBJ2-2, with D maybe TRBD1 (6 bases). V shed 0 bases and J shed 5 bases, with 10 bases lying between them. There are 15 residues in the CDR3. Per the germline V gene, CDR1 is SGHNT and CDR2 is YENEEA.

J is TRBJ2-1 and V is TRBV5-5; TRBD1 agrees at 7 bases. Germline lookup yields CDR1 SGHKS and CDR2 YYEKEE (reference sequence). With 4 bases clipped from V and 3 bases from J, the junction kept 4 bases outside the gene matches. CDR3 length: 14 amino acids. The DNA for the CDR3 is TGTGCCAGCAGCGAAGACAGGGTCTACAATGAGCAGTTCTTC. Its protein is CASSEDRVYNEQFF.

This clone was recorded at least ten times. The chain has TRBV6-1 and TRBJ2-2, with D possibly being TRBD2 (5 bases). This CDR3 has 15 residues. Per germline, CDR1 MNHNS and CDR2 SASEGT. The V gene lost 2 bases and the J gene lost 4 bases, with 11 bases spanning the gap. This CDR3 reads CASSERLAGTGELFF. CDR3 nucleotide sequence: TGTGCCAGCAGTGAAAGGTTGGCGGGCACCGGGGAGCTGTTTTTT.

This chain links TRBV15 with TRBJ1-3; D unclear. The germline V and J ends were trimmed by 8 bases and 6 bases, with 14 bases remaining between them. Germline V lookup: CDR1 LNHNV, CDR2 YYDKDF (reference sequence). The CDR3 is 13 amino acids. This CDR3 reads CATASYPSNTIYF. The CDR3 DNA reads as TGTGCCACCGCTTCCTACCCTTCAAACACCATATATTTT.

V gene TRBV28 combines with J gene TRBJ1-5, with a possible D match to TRBD1 (5 bases). Trimming cost V 11 bases and J 3 bases, with 14 bases left between them. CDR3 length: 13 residues. CDR1 and CDR2 (germline): MDHEN, SYDVKM. CDR3 amino acids: CARSKGINQPQHF. CDR3 bases: TGTGCCCGAAGCAAGGGGATCAATCAGCCCCAGCATTTT.

The J gene is TRBJ1-6, the V gene TRBV3-1 (or the pseudogene TRBV3-2); 7 nucleotides agree with TRBD1. The CDR3 runs to 15 residues. After removal of 8 bases from V and 10 bases from J, the junction contained 14 bases not matched to a gene. Germline CDR1 and CDR2: LGHDT and YNNKEL (reference sequence). The CDR3 spells CASSTFSGGGSPLHF. CDR3 bases: TGTGCCAGCTCTACTTTTTCAGGGGGAGGATCACCCCTCCACTTT.

This sequence joins TRBV7-2 and TRBJ2-5; the D is unclear. Trimming left V 1 base short and J 2 bases short, with 5 bases between. The CDR3 spans 13 residues. Germline CDR1 SGHTA, CDR2 FQGNSA. The CDR3 sequence is CASSLDSQETQYF. The CDR3 region has the DNA TGTGCCAGCAGCTTAGACTCACAAGAGACCCAGTACTTC.

This clone was seen a few times. The chain couples TRBV6-5 to TRBJ2-7; 13 positions match TRBD2. This CDR3 has 14 amino acids. Germline V gene data show CDR1 as MNHEY and CDR2 as SVGAGI. The junction had 6 bases not matched to a gene; V was cut back by 6 bases and J by 7 bases. The CDR3 sequence: CASRGLAGSKEQYF. In DNA, the CDR3 is TGTGCCAGCAGGGGACTAGCGGGGTCAAAAGAGCAGTACTTC.

CDR3 protein: CASGRTAETQYF. CDR3 bases: TGTGCCAGCGGCCGGACAGCAGAGACCCAGTACTTC. The gene calls are TRBV6-2 or TRBV6-3 and TRBJ2-5, with a weak D call TRBD1 (6 bases). Trimming took off 8 bases at V and 4 bases at J, with 11 bases between the two ends. Germline V gene data show CDR1 as MNHEY and CDR2 as SVGEGT. The CDR3 is 12 residues long.